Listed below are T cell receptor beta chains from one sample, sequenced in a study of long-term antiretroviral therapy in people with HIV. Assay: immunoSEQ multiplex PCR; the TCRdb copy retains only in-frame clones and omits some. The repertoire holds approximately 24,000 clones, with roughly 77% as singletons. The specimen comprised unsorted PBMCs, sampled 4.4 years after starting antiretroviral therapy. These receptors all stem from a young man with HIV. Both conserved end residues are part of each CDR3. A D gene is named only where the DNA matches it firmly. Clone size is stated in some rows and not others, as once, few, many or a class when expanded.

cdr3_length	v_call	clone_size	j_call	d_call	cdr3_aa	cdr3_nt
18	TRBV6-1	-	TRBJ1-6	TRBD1	CASSEKHRGPDYNSPLHF	TGTGCCAGCAGTGAAAAGCACAGGGGGCCGGATTATAATTCACCCCTCCACTTT
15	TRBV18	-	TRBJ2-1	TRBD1	CASSPWDRGRNEQFF	TGTGCCAGCTCACCATGGGACAGGGGGCGTAATGAGCAGTTCTTC
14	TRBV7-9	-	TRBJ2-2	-	CASSLGRDTGELFF	TGTGCCAGCAGCTTAGGACGAGACACCGGGGAGCTGTTTTTT
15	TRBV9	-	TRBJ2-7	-	CASSVAWGQTYEQYF	TGTGCCAGCAGCGTAGCTTGGGGGCAAACCTACGAGCAGTACTTC
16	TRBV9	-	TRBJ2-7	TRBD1	CASSAGTGASSYEQYF	TGTGCCAGCAGCGCAGGGACAGGGGCGAGCTCCTACGAGCAGTACTTC
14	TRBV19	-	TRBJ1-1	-	CASSISWGGSEAFF	TGTGCCAGTAGTATCTCCTGGGGAGGGTCTGAAGCTTTCTTT
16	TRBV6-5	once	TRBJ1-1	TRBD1	CASSYGGTGVNTEAFF	TGTGCCAGCAGTTACGGGGGGACAGGGGTAAACACTGAAGCTTTCTTT
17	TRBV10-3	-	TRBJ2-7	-	CAISTRQVQPPSYEQYF	TGTGCCATCAGTACCAGGCAGGTCCAGCCGCCCTCCTACGAGCAGTACTTC
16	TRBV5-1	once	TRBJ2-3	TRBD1	CASSFQGVYSTDTQYF	TGCGCCAGCAGCTTTCAGGGGGTCTATAGCACAGATACGCAGTATTTT
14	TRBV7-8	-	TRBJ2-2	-	CASSLAGGAGELFF	TGTGCCAGCAGCTTAGCGGGGGGTGCCGGGGAGCTGTTTTTT
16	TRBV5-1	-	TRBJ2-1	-	CASSKTGGWENNEQFF	TGCGCCAGCAGCAAGACCGGGGGTTGGGAGAACAATGAGCAGTTCTTC
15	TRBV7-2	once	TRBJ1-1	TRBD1	CASSLATGGTTEAFF	TGTGCCAGCAGCTTAGCCACAGGGGGGACCACTGAAGCTTTCTTT
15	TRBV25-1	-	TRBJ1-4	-	CASSDRQTVGGKLFF	TGTGCCAGCAGTGACAGACAGACAGTTGGTGGAAAACTGTTTTTT
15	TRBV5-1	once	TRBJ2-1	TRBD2	CASSLGLARINEQFF	TGCGCCAGCAGCTTAGGACTAGCGCGTATCAATGAGCAGTTCTTC
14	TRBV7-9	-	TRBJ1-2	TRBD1	CASSPKDRPYGYTF	TGTGCCAGCAGCCCCAAGGACAGGCCCTATGGCTACACCTTC
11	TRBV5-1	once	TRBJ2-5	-	CASSLEGTQYF	TGCGCCAGCAGCTTGGAGGGGACCCAGTACTTC
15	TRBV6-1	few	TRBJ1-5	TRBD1	CASSEITGGNQPQHF	TGTGCCAGCAGTGAGATCACAGGGGGGAATCAGCCCCAGCATTTT
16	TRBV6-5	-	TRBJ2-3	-	CASSYSGRGGTDTQYF	TGTGCCAGCAGTTACTCGGGCAGGGGGGGCACAGATACGCAGTATTTT
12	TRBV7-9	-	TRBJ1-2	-	CASSLAGNGYTF	TGTGCCAGCAGCTTAGCGGGAAACGGCTACACCTTC
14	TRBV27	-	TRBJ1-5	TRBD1	CASRWTGGNQPQHF	TGTGCCAGCAGATGGACAGGGGGCAATCAGCCCCAGCATTTT
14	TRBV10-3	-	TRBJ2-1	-	CAISDPGDGNEQFF	TGTGCCATCAGTGACCCGGGGGACGGCAATGAGCAGTTCTTC
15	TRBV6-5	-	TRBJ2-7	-	CASSYSYQGNYEQYF	TGTGCCAGCAGTTACTCATATCAGGGAAACTACGAGCAGTACTTC
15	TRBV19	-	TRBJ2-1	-	CASSIGQGLGNEQFF	TGTGCCAGTAGTATTGGGCAGGGTCTGGGCAATGAGCAGTTCTTC
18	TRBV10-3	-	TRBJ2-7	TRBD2	CAISDVSGTSGRTYEQYF	TGTGCCATCAGTGACGTTTCTGGGACTAGCGGGCGAACCTACGAGCAGTACTTC
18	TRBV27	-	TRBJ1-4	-	CASSLRGQGKFPWEKLFF	TGTGCCAGCAGTTTAAGGGGCCAGGGGAAGTTCCCCTGGGAAAAACTGTTTTTT
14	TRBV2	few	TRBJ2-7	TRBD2	CASSERGLAYEQYF	TGTGCCAGCAGTGAAAGGGGACTAGCCTACGAGCAGTACTTC
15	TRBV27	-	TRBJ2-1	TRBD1	CASSPTGVSYNEQFF	TGTGCCAGCAGCCCTACAGGGGTGTCCTACAATGAGCAGTTCTTC
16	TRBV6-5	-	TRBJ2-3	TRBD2	CASSYSISGSKDTQYF	TGTGCCAGCAGTTACTCGATTAGCGGGAGTAAGGATACGCAGTATTTT
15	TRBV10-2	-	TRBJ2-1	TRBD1	CASRPGTGTYNEQFF	TGCGCCAGCAGGCCCGGGACAGGGACCTACAATGAGCAGTTCTTC
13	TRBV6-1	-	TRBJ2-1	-	CASSGKGVGEQFF	TGTGCCAGCAGTGGCAAGGGGGTGGGAGAGCAGTTCTTC
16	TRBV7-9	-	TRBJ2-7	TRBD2	CASSSTTSGFSYEQYF	TGTGCCAGCAGCTCCACGACTAGCGGGTTCTCCTACGAGCAGTACTTC
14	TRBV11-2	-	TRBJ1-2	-	CASSFAPNGYGYTF	TGTGCCAGCAGCTTCGCTCCCAACGGCTATGGCTACACCTTC
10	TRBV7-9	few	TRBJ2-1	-	CASSPFAQFF	TGTGCCAGCAGCCCCTTCGCGCAGTTCTTC
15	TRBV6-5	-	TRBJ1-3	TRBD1	CASSGPTGVGNTIYF	TGTGCCAGCAGTGGACCAACAGGGGTCGGGAACACCATATATTTT
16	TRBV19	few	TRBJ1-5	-	CASRPVGGLDNQPQHF	TGTGCCAGTAGGCCGGTGGGGGGCCTAGACAATCAGCCCCAGCATTTT
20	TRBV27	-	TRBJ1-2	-	CASSLFASQKDTPNHYGYTF	TGTGCCAGCAGTTTATTCGCCTCGCAAAAGGACACGCCTAATCATTATGGCTACACCTTC
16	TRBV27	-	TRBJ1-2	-	CASSPDLGGREYGYTF	TGTGCCAGCAGTCCCGACCTCGGGGGGCGCGAATATGGCTACACCTTC
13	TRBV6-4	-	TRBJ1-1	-	CASSETLGTEAFF	TGTGCCAGCAGTGAGACTCTGGGAACTGAAGCTTTCTTT
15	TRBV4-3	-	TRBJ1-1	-	CASSQDPRMNTEAFF	TGCGCCAGCAGCCAAGATCCCCGAATGAACACTGAAGCTTTCTTT
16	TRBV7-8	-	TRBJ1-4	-	CASSLSKPTTNEKLFF	TGTGCCAGCAGCTTAAGCAAGCCCACAACTAATGAAAAACTGTTTTTT
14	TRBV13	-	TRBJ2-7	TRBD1	CASRLGQGDYEQYF	TGTGCCAGCAGACTTGGACAGGGGGACTACGAGCAGTACTTC
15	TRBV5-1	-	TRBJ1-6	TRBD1	CASSFGTGDYSPLHF	TGCGCCAGCAGCTTTGGGACAGGCGACTATTCACCCCTCCACTTT
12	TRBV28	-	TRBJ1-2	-	CASRIGGGGYTF	TGTGCCAGCAGGATTGGGGGGGGAGGCTACACCTTC
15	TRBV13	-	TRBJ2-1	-	CASSLDSSQYNEQFF	TGTGCCAGCAGCTTAGACTCCTCCCAGTACAATGAGCAGTTCTTC
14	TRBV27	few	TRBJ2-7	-	CASRGRGSPYEQYF	TGTGCCAGCAGGGGGCGGGGCAGCCCCTACGAGCAGTACTTC
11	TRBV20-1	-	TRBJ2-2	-	CSASLTGELFF	TGCAGTGCAAGCCTTACCGGGGAGCTGTTTTTT
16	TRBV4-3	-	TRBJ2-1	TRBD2	CASSQAAGGLYNEQFF	TGCGCCAGCAGCCAGGCAGCGGGAGGGCTCTACAATGAGCAGTTCTTC
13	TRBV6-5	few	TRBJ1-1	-	CASSGGPNTEAFF	TGTGCCAGCAGTGGGGGGCCGAACACTGAAGCTTTCTTT
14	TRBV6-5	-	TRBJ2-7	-	CASSAGGSSYEQYF	TGTGCCAGCAGCGCCGGAGGGAGCTCCTACGAGCAGTACTTC
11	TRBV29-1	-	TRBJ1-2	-	CSVEGVGSYTF	TGCAGCGTTGAAGGAGTAGGAAGCTACACCTTC
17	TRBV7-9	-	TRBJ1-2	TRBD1	CASSFPGQGLGDYGYTF	TGTGCCAGCAGCTTTCCGGGACAGGGGTTAGGGGACTATGGCTACACCTTC
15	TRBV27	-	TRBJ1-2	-	CASSLSGTPERGYTF	TGTGCCAGCAGTTTATCAGGCACGCCGGAGCGTGGCTACACCTTC
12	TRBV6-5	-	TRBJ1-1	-	CASSQGNTEAFF	TGTGCCAGCAGCCAGGGGAACACTGAAGCTTTCTTT
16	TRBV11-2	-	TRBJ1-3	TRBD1	CASSPRTGYSGNTIYF	TGTGCCAGCAGCCCAAGGACAGGGTACTCTGGAAACACCATATATTTT
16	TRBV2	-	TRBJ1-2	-	CASSEALWGTSYGYTF	TGTGCCAGCAGTGAAGCGCTTTGGGGGACAAGTTATGGCTACACCTTC
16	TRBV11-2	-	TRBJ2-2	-	CASSALARSGRGELFF	TGTGCCAGCAGCGCCCTTGCGAGGTCAGGGAGAGGGGAGCTGTTTTTT
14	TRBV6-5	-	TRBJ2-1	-	CASSYSTPGNEQFF	TGTGCCAGCAGTTACTCTACCCCCGGGAATGAGCAGTTCTTC
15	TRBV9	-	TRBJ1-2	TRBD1	CASSVAGTGNYGYTF	TGTGCCAGCAGCGTAGCAGGGACAGGGAACTATGGCTACACCTTC
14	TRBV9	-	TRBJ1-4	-	CASSGGTGNEKLFF	TGTGCCAGCAGCGGGGGGACCGGGAATGAAAAACTGTTTTTT
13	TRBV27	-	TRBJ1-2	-	CASSYGFNYGYTF	TGTGCCAGCAGTTACGGATTTAACTATGGCTACACCTTC